The 22 T cell receptor beta chains given below trace back to one sample, sequenced in a study of monozygotic twins with inflammatory bowel disease. TCRdb reworked the 5' RACE reads into one entry per CDR3 protein, no DNA. The sample table sets out about 300,000 distinct CDR3 sequences. The sequenced sample consisted of blood. All receptors come from a human donor with ulcerative colitis or Crohn's disease, or a healthy co-twin of an affected twin (not recorded which).

V usage is TRBV11-1 and J usage is TRBJ2-3; lacking DNA, the TRBD2 call made by TCRdb goes unchecked. The CDR3 spans 18 residues. The germline V gene encodes CDR1 SGHAT and CDR2 FQDESV (reference sequence). CDR3 amino acids: CASSLARSGRMRADTQYF.

This chain uses TRBV5-1 with TRBJ2-1; as DNA is missing, the TRBD2 call by TCRdb cannot be tested. CDR1 is SGHRS and CDR2 is YFSETQ in the germline V gene. The CDR3 consists of 16 residues. This CDR3 is CASSPYHLSGRTEQFF.

The chain employs TRBV7-9 and TRBJ2-7. The CDR3 totals 12 residues. Looked up from germline, CDR1 is SEHNR and CDR2 is FQNEAQ (reference sequence). The CDR3 loop is CASSRDHYEQYF.

V usage is TRBV7-2 and J usage is TRBJ1-1; TCRdb designates TRBD1, a call that cannot be tested without DNA. The CDR3 loop spans 16 amino acids. Germline CDR1 is SGHTA and CDR2 is FQGNSA. CDR3: CASAGTTKVSNTEAFF.

Here the CDR3 reads CASSPTGPPYEQYF. The V gene is TRBV5-1, the J gene TRBJ2-7; there is no DNA to check the TCRdb D call of TRBD1. CDR3 size: 14 residues. Germline V gene lookup returns CDR1 SGHRS and CDR2 YFSETQ.

The genes are TRBV12-3 or TRBV12-4 and TRBJ2-3. The CDR3 spans 13 residues. The CDR3 protein is CASSFGQVDTQYF.

V is TRBV12-3 or TRBV12-4 and J is TRBJ1-6. The CDR3 runs 13 residues. The CDR3 region is CASRPTVISPLHF.

The chain carries TRBV6-5 and TRBJ2-7. The germline V gene has CDR1 MNHEY and CDR2 SVGAGI. There are 13 residues in the CDR3. The CDR3 region is CASIDRVSYEQYF.

V usage is TRBV12-3 or TRBV12-4 and J usage is TRBJ1-2; with no DNA, the TCRdb D assignment of TRBD1 cannot be verified. CDR3 length equals 13 residues. CDR3 in amino acids: CASSLGAVYGYTF.

V gene TRBV12-3 or TRBV12-4 combines with J gene TRBJ1-6. The CDR3 runs 12 residues. CDR3 region: CASSSDGSPLHF.

The rearrangement joins TRBV30 to TRBJ2-7; TCRdb selects TRBD2, and the lack of DNA leaves this call unchecked. Germline-derived CDR1 and CDR2 are GTSNPN and SVGIG (reference sequence). This CDR3 is built from 17 residues. The CDR3 is CAWSKGLAGRIPYEQYF.

The CDR3 sequence is CASSSTSGEQFF. The gene calls are TRBV18 and TRBJ2-1. The V gene's germline CDR1 is KGHSH and CDR2 LQKENI. The CDR3 totals 12 residues.

The genes are TRBV12-3 or TRBV12-4 and TRBJ2-7; with no DNA, the TCRdb D assignment of TRBD1 cannot be verified. The CDR3 loop spans 15 amino acids. This CDR3 reads CASTTPRGNRNEQYF.

The V call is TRBV7-2, the J call TRBJ2-7; TCRdb returns TRBD1, unconfirmable since there is no DNA. The CDR3 is 15 amino acids. Germline V CDR1 and CDR2: SGHTA, FQGNSA. This CDR3 is CASSYQTGDYYEQYF.

The rearrangement uses TRBV5-1 and TRBJ2-2. The length of the CDR3 is 13 residues. Germline V gene sequence: CDR1 SGHRS, CDR2 YFSETQ. CDR3: CASSLDPTGELFF.

The gene calls are TRBV12-3 or TRBV12-4 and TRBJ1-4. The CDR3 length is 14 residues. The CDR3 reads CASTMWGTNEKLFF.

The rearrangement links TRBV27 to TRBJ2-2; with no DNA, the TCRdb D assignment of TRBD2 cannot be verified. The CDR3 consists of 14 residues. Germline V CDR1 and CDR2: MNHEY, SMNVEV (reference sequence). CDR3 loop: CASAGGANTGELFF.

The rearrangement links TRBV4-3 to TRBJ2-7. This CDR3 spans 13 amino acids. In germline, CDR1 is LGHNA, CDR2 YSLEER. The CDR3 loop is CASSRDTLGEQYF.

The V call is TRBV5-1, the J call TRBJ2-3; without DNA, the TCRdb call of TRBD1 cannot be checked. This CDR3 is 13 amino acids long. Germline loops: CDR1 SGHRS, CDR2 YFSETQ. This CDR3 reads CASRQEPTDTQYF.

This chain links TRBV7-9 with TRBJ1-1; checking the TCRdb D call of TRBD1 is not possible without DNA. The CDR3 runs 17 residues. The germline gives CDR1 SEHNR, CDR2 FQNEAQ (reference sequence). The CDR3 here is CASSLVGGKNLNTEAFF. Full variable domain (outside the CDR3, taken from reference TRBV7-9 and TRBJ1-1): DTGVSQNPRHKITKRGQNVTFRCDPISEHNRLYWYRQTLGQGPEFLTYFQNEAQLEKSRLLSDRFSAERPKGSFSTLEIQRTEQGDSAMYLCASSLVGGKNLNTEAFFGQGTRLTVV.

CDR3 sequence reads: CASSQEWTSGYEQYF. The genes are TRBV3-1 and TRBJ2-7; TCRdb names TRBD2, which stays unverified in the absence of DNA. Germline CDR1 LGHDT, CDR2 YNNKEL (reference sequence). CDR3 length: 15 amino acids.

This chain connects TRBV7-2 to TRBJ1-2. Germline assignment: CDR1 SGHTA and CDR2 FQGNSA. The CDR3 has 17 amino acids. This chain's CDR3 is CASSTARGARTNYGYTF.